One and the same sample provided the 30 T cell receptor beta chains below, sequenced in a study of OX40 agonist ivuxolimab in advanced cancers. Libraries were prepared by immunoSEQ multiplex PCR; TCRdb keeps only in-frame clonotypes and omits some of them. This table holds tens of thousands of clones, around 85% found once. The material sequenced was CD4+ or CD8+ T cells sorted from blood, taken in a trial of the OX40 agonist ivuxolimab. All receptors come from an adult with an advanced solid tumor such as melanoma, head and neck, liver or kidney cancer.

This CDR3 is CASLSGQGPFTDTQYF. The CDR3 nucleotides read TGTGCCAGCCTGTCGGGACAGGGGCCCTTCACAGATACGCAGTATTTT. The rearrangement links TRBV7-2 to TRBJ2-3; TRBD1 matches 10 bases. The CDR3 length is 16 residues. V was clipped by 8 bases and J by 2 bases; unmatched bases: 10. Per the germline V gene, CDR1 is SGHTA and CDR2 is FQGNSA.

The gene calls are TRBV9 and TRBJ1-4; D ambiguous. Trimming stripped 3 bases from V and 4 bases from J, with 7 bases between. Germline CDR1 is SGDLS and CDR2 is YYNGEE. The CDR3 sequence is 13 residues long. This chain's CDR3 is CASSGRGNEKLFF. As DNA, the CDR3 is TGTGCCAGCAGCGGACGCGGTAATGAAAAACTGTTTTTT.

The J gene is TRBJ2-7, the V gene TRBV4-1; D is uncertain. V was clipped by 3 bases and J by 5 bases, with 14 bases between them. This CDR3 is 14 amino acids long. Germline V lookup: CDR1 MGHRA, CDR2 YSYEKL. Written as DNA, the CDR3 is TGCGCCAGCAGCCAGGGGTATTTCGCTAACGAGCAGTACTTC. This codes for CASSQGYFANEQYF.

The DNA of the CDR3 is TGCGCCAGCAGGTTAAGGACAGGGAACACTGAAGCTTTCTTT. This sequence encodes CASRLRTGNTEAFF. The chain combines TRBV5-1 with TRBJ1-1, with 7 bases identical to TRBD1. V trimming: 5 bases; J trimming: 1 base; junction bases outside the gene matches: 5. CDR3 length equals 14 residues. Germline CDR1 SGHRS, CDR2 YFSETQ.

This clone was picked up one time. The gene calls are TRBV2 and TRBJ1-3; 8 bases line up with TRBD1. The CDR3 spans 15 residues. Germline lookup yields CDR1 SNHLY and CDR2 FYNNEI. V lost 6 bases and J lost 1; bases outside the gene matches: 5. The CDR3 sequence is CASSPRTGSGNTIYF. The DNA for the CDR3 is TGTGCCAGCAGCCCCCGGACAGGGTCTGGAAACACCATATATTTT.

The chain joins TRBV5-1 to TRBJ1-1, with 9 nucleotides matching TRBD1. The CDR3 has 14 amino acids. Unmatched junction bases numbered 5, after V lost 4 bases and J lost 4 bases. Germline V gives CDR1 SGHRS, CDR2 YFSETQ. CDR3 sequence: CASSGGDRVTEAFF. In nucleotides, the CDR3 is TGCGCCAGCAGCGGAGGGGACAGGGTCACTGAAGCTTTCTTT.

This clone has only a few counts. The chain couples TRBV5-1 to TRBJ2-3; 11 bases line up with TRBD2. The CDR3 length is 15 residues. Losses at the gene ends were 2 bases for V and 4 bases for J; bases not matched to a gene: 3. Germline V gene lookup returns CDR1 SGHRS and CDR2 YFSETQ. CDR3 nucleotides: TGCGCCAGCAGCTTTAGCGGGAGGGCCGCAGATACGCAGTATTTT. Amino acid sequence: CASSFSGRAADTQYF.

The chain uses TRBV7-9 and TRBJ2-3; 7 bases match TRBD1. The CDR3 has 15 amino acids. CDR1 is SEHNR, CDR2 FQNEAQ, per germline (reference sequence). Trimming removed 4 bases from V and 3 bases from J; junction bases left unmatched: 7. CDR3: CASSSDRVRTDTQYF. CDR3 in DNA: TGTGCCAGCAGCTCCGACAGGGTTCGGACAGATACGCAGTATTTT.

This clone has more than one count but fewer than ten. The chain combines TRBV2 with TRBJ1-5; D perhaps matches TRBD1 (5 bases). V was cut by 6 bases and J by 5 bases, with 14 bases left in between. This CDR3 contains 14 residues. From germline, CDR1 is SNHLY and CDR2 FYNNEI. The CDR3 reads CASSGDGGYQPQHF. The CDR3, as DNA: TGTGCCAGCAGCGGGGATGGGGGATATCAGCCCCAGCATTTT.

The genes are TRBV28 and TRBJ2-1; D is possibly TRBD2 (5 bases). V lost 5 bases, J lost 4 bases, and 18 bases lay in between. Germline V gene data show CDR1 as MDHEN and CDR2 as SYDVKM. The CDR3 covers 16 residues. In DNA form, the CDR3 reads TGTGCCAGCAGTACCTCGCCTAGCCCCATTTACAATGAGCAGTTCTTC. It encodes CASSTSPSPIYNEQFF.

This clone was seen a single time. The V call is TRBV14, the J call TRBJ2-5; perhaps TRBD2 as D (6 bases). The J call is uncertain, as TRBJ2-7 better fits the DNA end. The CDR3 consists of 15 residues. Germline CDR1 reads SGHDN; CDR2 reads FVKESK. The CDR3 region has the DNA TGTGCCAGCAGCCTGTCCGGGGGACTTGCCTACGAGCAGTACTTC. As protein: CASSLSGGLAYEQYF.

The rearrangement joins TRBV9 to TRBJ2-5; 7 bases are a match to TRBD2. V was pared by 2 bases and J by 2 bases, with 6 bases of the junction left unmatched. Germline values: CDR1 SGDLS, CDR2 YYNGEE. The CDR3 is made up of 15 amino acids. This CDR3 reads CASSVGTTTQETQYF. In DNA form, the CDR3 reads TGTGCCAGCAGCGTCGGGACTACCACACAAGAGACCCAGTACTTC.

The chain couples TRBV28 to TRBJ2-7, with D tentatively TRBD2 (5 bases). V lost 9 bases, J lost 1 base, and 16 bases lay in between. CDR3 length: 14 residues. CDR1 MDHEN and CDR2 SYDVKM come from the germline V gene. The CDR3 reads CARRVGFPSYEQYF. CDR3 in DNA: TGTGCCAGGAGGGTAGGATTCCCTTCCTACGAGCAGTACTTC.

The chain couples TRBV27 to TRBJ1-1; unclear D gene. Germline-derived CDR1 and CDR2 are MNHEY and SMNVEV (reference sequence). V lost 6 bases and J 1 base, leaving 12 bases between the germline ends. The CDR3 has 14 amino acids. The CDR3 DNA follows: TGTGCCAGCAGCCCCAATAGGGAGAACACTGAAGCTTTCTTT. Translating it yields CASSPNRENTEAFF.

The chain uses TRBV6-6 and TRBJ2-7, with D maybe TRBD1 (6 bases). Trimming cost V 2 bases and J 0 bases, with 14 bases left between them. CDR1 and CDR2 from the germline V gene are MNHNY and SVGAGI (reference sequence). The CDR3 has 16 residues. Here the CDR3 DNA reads TGTGCCAGCAGTTACCCATTCGGACAGTTCTCCTACGAGCAGTACTTC. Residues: CASSYPFGQFSYEQYF.

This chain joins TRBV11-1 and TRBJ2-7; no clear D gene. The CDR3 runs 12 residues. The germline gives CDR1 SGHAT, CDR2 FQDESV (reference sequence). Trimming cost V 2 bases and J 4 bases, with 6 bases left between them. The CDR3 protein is CASSLLGYEQYF. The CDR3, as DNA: TGTGCCAGCAGCTTACTCGGGTACGAGCAGTACTTC.

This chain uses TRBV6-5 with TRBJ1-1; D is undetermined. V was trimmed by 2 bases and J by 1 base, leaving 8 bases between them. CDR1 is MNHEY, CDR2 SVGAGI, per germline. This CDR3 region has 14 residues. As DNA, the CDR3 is TGTGCCAGCAGTTACCGACACCGGAACACTGAAGCTTTCTTT. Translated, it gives CASSYRHRNTEAFF.

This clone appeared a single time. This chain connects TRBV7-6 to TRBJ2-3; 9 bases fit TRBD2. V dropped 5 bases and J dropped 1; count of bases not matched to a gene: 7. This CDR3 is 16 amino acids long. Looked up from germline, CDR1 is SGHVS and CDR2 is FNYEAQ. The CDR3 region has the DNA TGTGCCAGCAGCACGGGCGGGGGGGTACGCACAGATACGCAGTATTTT. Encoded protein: CASSTGGGVRTDTQYF.

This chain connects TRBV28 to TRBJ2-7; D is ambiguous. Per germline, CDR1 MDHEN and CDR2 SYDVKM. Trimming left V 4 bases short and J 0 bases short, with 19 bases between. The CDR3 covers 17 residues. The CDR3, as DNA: TGTGCCAGCAGTTCAATTATGCGGACCCTTAGCTCCTACGAGCAGTACTTC. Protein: CASSSIMRTLSSYEQYF.

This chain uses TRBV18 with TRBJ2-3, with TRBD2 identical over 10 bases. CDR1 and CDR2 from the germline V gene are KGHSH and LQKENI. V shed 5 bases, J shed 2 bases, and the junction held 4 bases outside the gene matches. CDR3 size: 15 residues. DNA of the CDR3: TGTGCCAGCTCAAGAGGACTAGCGGACACAGATACGCAGTATTTT. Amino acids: CASSRGLADTDTQYF.

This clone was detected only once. CDR3 in amino acids: CASSPRTGAKNYGYTF. CDR3 sequence (DNA): TGTGCCAGCAGTCCCAGAACAGGGGCAAAGAACTATGGCTACACCTTC. The rearrangement joins TRBV27 to TRBJ1-2, with 7 bases lining up with TRBD1. V was clipped by 5 bases and J by 2 bases; unmatched bases: 11. In germline, CDR1 is MNHEY, CDR2 SMNVEV (reference sequence). CDR3 length: 16 amino acids.

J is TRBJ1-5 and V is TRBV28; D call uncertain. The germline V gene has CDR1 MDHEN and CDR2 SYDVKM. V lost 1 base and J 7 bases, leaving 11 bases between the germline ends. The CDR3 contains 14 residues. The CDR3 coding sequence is TGTGCCAGCAGTTTATATCTGGGGAACCAGCCCCAGCATTTT. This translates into CASSLYLGNQPQHF.

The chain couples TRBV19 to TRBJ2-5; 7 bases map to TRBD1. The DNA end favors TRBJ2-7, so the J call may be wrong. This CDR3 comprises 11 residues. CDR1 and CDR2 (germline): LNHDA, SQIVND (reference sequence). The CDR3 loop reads CASRQGYEQYF. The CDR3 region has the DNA TGTGCCAGTAGACAGGGGTACGAGCAGTACTTC.

CDR3 residues: CASSPTGAGKTQYF. The CDR3 region has the DNA TGTGCCAGCAGCCCGACAGGGGCTGGGAAGACCCAGTACTTC. The chain couples TRBV5-4 to TRBJ2-5; TRBD1 aligns across 8 bases. Looked up from germline, CDR1 is SGHNT and CDR2 is YYREEE (reference sequence). The CDR3 loop spans 14 amino acids. Losses at the gene ends were 4 bases for V and 6 bases for J; bases not matched to a gene: 8.

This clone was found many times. CDR3 region: CASSRTGAEYGYTF. The DNA of the CDR3 is TGTGCCAGCAGCCGGACAGGGGCGGAGTATGGCTACACCTTC. The chain has TRBV2 and TRBJ1-2, with 9 bases matching TRBD1. Per germline, CDR1 SNHLY and CDR2 FYNNEI. The trim removed 6 bases at V and 5 bases at J, leaving 7 bases unmatched. This CDR3 region has 14 residues.

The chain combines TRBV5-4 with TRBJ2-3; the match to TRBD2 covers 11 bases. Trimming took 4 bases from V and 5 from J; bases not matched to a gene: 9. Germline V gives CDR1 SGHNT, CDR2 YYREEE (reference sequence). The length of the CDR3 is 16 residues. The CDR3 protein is CASSPRLAGPGDTQYF. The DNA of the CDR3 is TGTGCCAGCAGCCCCCGACTAGCGGGGCCAGGAGATACGCAGTATTTT.

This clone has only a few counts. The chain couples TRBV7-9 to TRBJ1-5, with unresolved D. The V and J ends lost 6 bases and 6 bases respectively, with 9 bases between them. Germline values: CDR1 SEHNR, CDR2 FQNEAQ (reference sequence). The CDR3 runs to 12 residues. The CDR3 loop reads CASSHAGQPQHF. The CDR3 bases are TGTGCCAGCAGTCACGCCGGTCAGCCCCAGCATTTT.

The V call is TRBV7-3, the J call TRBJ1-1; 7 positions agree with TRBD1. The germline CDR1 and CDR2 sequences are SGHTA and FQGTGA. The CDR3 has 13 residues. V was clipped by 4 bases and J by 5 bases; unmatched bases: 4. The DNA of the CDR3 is TGTGCCAGCAGCTCGACAGGGATAACTGAAGCTTTCTTT. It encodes CASSSTGITEAFF.

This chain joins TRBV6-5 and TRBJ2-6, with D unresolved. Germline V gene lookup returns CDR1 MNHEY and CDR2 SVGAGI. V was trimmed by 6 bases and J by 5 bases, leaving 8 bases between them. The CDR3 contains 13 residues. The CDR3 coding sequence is TGTGCCAGCAGCCTAACCTGGGCCAACGTCCTGACTTTC. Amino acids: CASSLTWANVLTF.

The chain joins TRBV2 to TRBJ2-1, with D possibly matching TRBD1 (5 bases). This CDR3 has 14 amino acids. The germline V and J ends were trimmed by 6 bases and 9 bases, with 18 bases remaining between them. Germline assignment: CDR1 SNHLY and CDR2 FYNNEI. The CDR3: CASSLLEGAGEQFF. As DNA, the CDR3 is TGTGCCAGCAGCCTCCTGGAAGGGGCTGGTGAGCAGTTCTTC.